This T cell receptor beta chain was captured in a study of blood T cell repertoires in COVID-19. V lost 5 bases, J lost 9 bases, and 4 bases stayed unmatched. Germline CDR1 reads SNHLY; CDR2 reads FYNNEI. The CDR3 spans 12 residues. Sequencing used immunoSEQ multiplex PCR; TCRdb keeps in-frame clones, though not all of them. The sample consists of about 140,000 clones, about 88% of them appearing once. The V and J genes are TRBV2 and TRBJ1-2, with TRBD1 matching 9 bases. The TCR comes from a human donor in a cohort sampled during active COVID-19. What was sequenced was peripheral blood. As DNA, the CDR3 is TGTGCCAGCAGTCCGGACAGGGGTCGCTACACCTTC. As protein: CASSPDRGRYTF.